Following are 28 T cell receptor beta chains from one sample sequenced in a study of identifying expanded T cells in peripheral blood. Sequencing was performed with immunoSEQ multiplex PCR; in TCRdb, only in-frame clones are kept and a portion is missing. This table holds under 100,000 clones, about 90% found once. Sequenced sample: blood. Receptor source: a person aged 18 to 75 in good health.

The chain is built from TRBV7-8 and TRBJ2-3; 10 bases are shared with TRBD2. The CDR3 runs 15 residues. Germline trimming cut 6 bases from V and 5 bases from J; bases unmatched to any gene: 8. CDR1 SGHVS and CDR2 FQNEAQ come from the germline V gene. In nucleotides, the CDR3 is TGTGCCAGCAGGCGGGGAGCGGGAGGGGAAGATACGCAGTATTTT. Translating gives CASRRGAGGEDTQYF.

The rearrangement uses TRBV29-1 and TRBJ1-1; D remains ambiguous. V dropped 3 bases and J dropped 5 bases, with 10 bases sitting between them. CDR3 size: 12 residues. CDR1 and CDR2 (germline): SQVTM, ANQGSEA. DNA for the CDR3: TGCAGCGTTGAGAGCTTAGGGACTGAAGCTTTCTTT. Its translation is CSVESLGTEAFF. Full variable domain (missing parts from reference TRBV29-1 and TRBJ1-1): SAVISQKPSRDICQRGTSLTIQCQVDSQVTMMFWYRQQPGQSLTLIATANQGSEATYESGFVIDKFPISRPNLTFSTLTVSNMSPEDSSIYLCSVESLGTEAFFGQGTRLTVV.

This clone was observed a single time. The chain joins TRBV19 to TRBJ2-1; 7 bases line up with TRBD1. Losses at the gene ends were 7 bases for V and 8 bases for J; bases not matched to a gene: 14. In germline, CDR1 is LNHDA, CDR2 SQIVND (reference sequence). The CDR3 has 15 amino acids. The CDR3 sequence is CASTSGQLMNDEQFF. CDR3 nucleotides: TGTGCCAGTACCTCGGGACAGCTAATGAACGATGAGCAGTTCTTC.

This chain connects TRBV6-6 to TRBJ2-7, with D unclear. The length of the CDR3 is 14 residues. CDR1 is MNHNY and CDR2 is SVGAGI in the germline V gene (reference sequence). V was trimmed by 6 bases and J by 0 bases, leaving 12 bases between them. This CDR3 reads CASRDSAPSYEQYF. For the CDR3, the DNA is TGTGCCAGCAGGGATTCGGCTCCCTCCTACGAGCAGTACTTC.

V and J are TRBV28 and TRBJ2-7; the match to TRBD1 covers 9 bases. V lost 3 bases and J lost 4; bases outside the gene matches: 7. CDR1 and CDR2 from the germline V gene are MDHEN and SYDVKM. The CDR3 loop spans 15 amino acids. CDR3 DNA sequence: TGTGCCAGCAGTTTCCCGGACAGGGGATTGTACGAGCAGTACTTC. Protein product: CASSFPDRGLYEQYF.

J is TRBJ2-7 and V is TRBV4-1; D ambiguous. Germline V gene lookup returns CDR1 MGHRA and CDR2 YSYEKL. The length of the CDR3 is 13 residues. V was pared by 1 base and J by 3 bases, with 7 bases between. CDR3 coding DNA: TGCGCCAGCAGCCAAGTTGTGAGCTACGAGCAGTACTTC. It encodes CASSQVVSYEQYF.

This clone appeared once. The J gene is TRBJ2-7, the V gene TRBV30, with unresolved D. CDR3 size: 11 residues. Per the germline V gene, CDR1 is GTSNPN and CDR2 is SVGIG (reference sequence). V was trimmed by 1 base and J by 6 bases, leaving 7 bases between them. The CDR3 here is CAWSEGLEQYF. CDR3 sequence (DNA): TGTGCCTGGAGTGAAGGTCTCGAGCAGTACTTC.

The chain recombines TRBV21-1 with TRBJ1-1. TRBV21-1 counts as a pseudogene. The CDR3 covers 17 residues. The CDR3 sequence is CASSQGGAGTWNTEAFF. CDR3 bases: TGTGCCAGCAGCCAAGGAGGGGCAGGAACGTGGAACACTGAAGCTTTCTTT.

Only a few counts were recorded for this clone. This chain connects TRBV6-1 to TRBJ1-2, with no clear D. The CDR3 is 15 amino acids. In germline, CDR1 is MNHNS, CDR2 SASEGT. Trimming cost V 2 bases and J 0 bases, with 10 bases left between them. The CDR3 nucleotides are TGTGCCAGCAGTGAACTCTCGGGTCCTAACTATGGCTACACCTTC. Amino acids: CASSELSGPNYGYTF.

The J gene is TRBJ1-4, the V gene TRBV15; possibly TRBD1 for D (6 bases). Deletions cut 3 bases from V and 8 bases from J, with 16 bases between. The germline V gene encodes CDR1 LNHNV and CDR2 YYDKDF (reference sequence). The CDR3 totals 15 residues. The CDR3 sequence is CATSSLGGGREKLFF. CDR3 nucleotides: TGTGCCACCAGCAGCCTCGGCGGGGGGCGCGAAAAACTGTTTTTT. Drawing the rest from reference TRBV15 and TRBJ1-4, the complete variable domain is DAMVIQNPRYQVTQFGKPVTLSCSQTLNHNVMYWYQQKSSQAPKLLFHYYDKDFNNEADTPDNFQSRRPNTSFCFLDIRSPGLGDTAMYLCATSSLGGGREKLFFGSGTQLSVL.

The rearrangement links TRBV5-4 to TRBJ2-2; unclear D gene. Trimming took off 4 bases at V and 0 bases at J, with 7 bases between the two ends. Germline V CDR1 and CDR2: SGHNT, YYREEE (reference sequence). The CDR3 contains 14 residues. The CDR3 loop reads CASSKEANTGELFF. The CDR3 DNA is TGTGCCAGCAGCAAGGAAGCGAACACCGGGGAGCTGTTTTTT.

The chain links TRBV18 to TRBJ1-5; D may be TRBD1 (6 bases). Germline assignment: CDR1 KGHSH and CDR2 LQKENI. The CDR3 length is 15 residues. V lost 3 bases and J 6 bases, leaving 15 bases between the germline ends. The CDR3 spells CASSPRQGNVQPQHF. CDR3 nucleotides: TGTGCCAGCTCACCGAGGCAGGGGAACGTTCAGCCCCAGCATTTT.

The chain couples TRBV10-2 to TRBJ1-5; weak D call: TRBD1 (6 bases). Trimming pared 5 bases from V and 2 bases from J, leaving 16 bases between. The germline V gene encodes CDR1 WSHSY and CDR2 SAAADI. The CDR3 length is 16 residues. CDR3 loop: CASSSQRGGGNQPQHF. The CDR3 DNA follows: TGCGCCAGCAGTTCTCAAAGGGGGGGCGGCAATCAGCCCCAGCATTTT.

The rearrangement joins TRBV12-5 to TRBJ2-6; D not certain. CDR1 is LGHNT, CDR2 FRNRAP, per germline. V was trimmed by 6 bases and J by 0 bases, leaving 6 bases between them. The CDR3 has 14 residues. CDR3 sequence: CASGPDSGANVLTF. The CDR3 DNA reads TGTGCTAGTGGCCCCGACTCTGGGGCCAACGTCCTGACTTTC.

The chain carries TRBV5-4 and TRBJ1-3; TRBD1 matches at 9 bases. Trimming at V came to 1 base and at J to 6 bases, leaving 11 bases not matched to a gene. This CDR3 comprises 17 residues. In germline, CDR1 is SGHNT, CDR2 YYREEE (reference sequence). CDR3: CASSLSPQGARENTIYF. The CDR3, as DNA: TGTGCCAGCAGCTTGTCCCCACAGGGGGCAAGGGAAAACACCATATATTTT.

This chain links TRBV10-2 with TRBJ1-6; perhaps TRBD1 as D (5 bases). The germline V and J ends were trimmed by 2 bases and 9 bases, with 23 bases remaining between them. CDR1 and CDR2 from the germline V gene are WSHSY and SAAADI. The CDR3 is 18 amino acids. DNA of the CDR3: TGCGCCAGCAGTGAGAGGTCAGGGAGGATAGGGCAACGTTCACCCCTCCACTTT. Amino acids: CASSERSGRIGQRSPLHF.

The V and J genes are TRBV5-1 and TRBJ2-7, with 10 bases that match TRBD1. CDR1 and CDR2 (germline): SGHRS, YFSETQ. The CDR3 totals 15 residues. V shed 4 bases and J 1 base; nucleotides not matched to a gene: 5. In DNA, the CDR3 is TGCGCCAGCAGCCTAGGACAGGGGGGGTCCTACGAGCAGTACTTC. Its translation is CASSLGQGGSYEQYF.

CDR3 loop: CASAWTAYNSPLHF. The CDR3 coding sequence is TGCGCCAGCGCCTGGACAGCCTATAATTCACCCCTCCACTTT. This sequence joins TRBV23-1 and TRBJ1-6; maybe TRBD1 (6 bases). TRBV23-1 has ORF status, its function being uncertain. V shed 8 bases and J shed 2 bases, with 10 bases lying between them. This CDR3 contains 14 residues.

The J gene is TRBJ2-5, the V gene TRBV30; either TRBD1 or TRBD2 may supply D (5 bases each). The germline V and J ends were trimmed by 0 bases and 7 bases, with 12 bases remaining between them. The CDR3 is made up of 13 amino acids. The germline V gene encodes CDR1 GTSNPN and CDR2 SVGIG (reference sequence). The CDR3 spells CAWSVAGDGTQYF. In DNA, the CDR3 is TGTGCCTGGAGTGTGGCCGGGGACGGGACCCAGTACTTC. The whole variable domain, filled in from reference TRBV30 and TRBJ2-5, reads SQTIHQWPATLVQPVGSPLSLECTVEGTSNPNLYWYRQAAGRGLQLLFYSVGIGQISSEVPQNLSASRPQDRQFILSSKKLLLSDSGFYLCAWSVAGDGTQYFGPGTRLLVL.

This rearrangement joins TRBV12-5 to TRBJ2-7; no clear D gene. V gave up 5 bases and J gave up 5 bases, with 16 bases separating them. This CDR3 spans 14 amino acids. Germline CDR1 LGHNT, CDR2 FRNRAP. The chain's CDR3 is CASGMGRFTHEQYF. CDR3 nucleotides: TGTGCTAGTGGTATGGGCCGTTTCACCCACGAGCAGTACTTC.

The rearrangement joins TRBV27 to TRBJ2-2; TRBD1 might be the D (6 bases). The germline V gene has CDR1 MNHEY and CDR2 SMNVEV (reference sequence). V was shortened by 3 bases and J by 0 bases, with 14 bases between the two germline ends. CDR3 size: 17 residues. The DNA for the CDR3 is TGTGCCAGCAGTTTCACCTACAGGGAAGCGAACACCGGGGAGCTGTTTTTT. Protein sequence: CASSFTYREANTGELFF.

This chain links TRBV5-1 with TRBJ1-3; the match to TRBD1 covers 10 bases. With V trimmed by 4 bases and J by 2 bases, 6 bases remained unmatched. In germline, CDR1 is SGHRS, CDR2 YFSETQ. This CDR3 has 16 residues. In DNA, the CDR3 is TGCGCCAGCAGCGTAGACGGACAGGGGGCTGGAAACACCATATATTTT. Translation gives CASSVDGQGAGNTIYF.

This clone was detected once. This rearrangement joins TRBV7-3 to TRBJ2-1, with D unresolved. The V and J ends lost 3 bases and 0 bases respectively, with 9 bases between them. CDR1 and CDR2 (germline): SGHTA, FQGTGA. CDR3 size: 15 residues. CDR3 coding DNA: TGTGCCAGCAGCTTGGAGCCGAGCTCCTACAATGAGCAGTTCTTC. It yields the protein CASSLEPSSYNEQFF.

The rearrangement joins TRBV7-8 to TRBJ1-1; D might be TRBD1 (5 bases). The V and J ends lost 3 bases and 2 bases respectively, with 7 bases between them. The CDR3 consists of 13 residues. Germline V lookup: CDR1 SGHVS, CDR2 FQNEAQ. The CDR3 DNA is TGTGCCAGCAGCTTTTGGGGCAACACTGAAGCTTTCTTT. This codes for CASSFWGNTEAFF.

CDR3 coding DNA: TGTGCCAGCACCTCGGGGGGGCTAGGTGGATACGAGCAGTACTTC. Amino acids: CASTSGGLGGYEQYF. This chain joins TRBV6-1 and TRBJ2-7, with TRBD2 matching over 8 bases. Germline V gene lookup returns CDR1 MNHNS and CDR2 SASEGT. The V and J ends lost 7 bases and 4 bases, in that order; junction bases with no gene match: 12. The CDR3 length is 15 residues.

The chain is built from TRBV6-1 and TRBJ1-1; the D is unclear. Germline V gene data show CDR1 as MNHNS and CDR2 as SASEGT. The CDR3 runs 12 residues. The V and J ends lost 5 bases and 5 bases respectively, with 9 bases between them. The CDR3 DNA follows: TGTGCCAGCAGTCGGATCGGGACTGAAGCTTTCTTT. The encoded protein is CASSRIGTEAFF.

About this clone itself: Other DNA sequences in this specimen translate into the identical CDR3. The chain has TRBV29-1 and TRBJ1-1; D is uncertain. The germline CDR1 and CDR2 sequences are SQVTM and ANQGSEA. Trimming cost V 4 bases and J 0 bases, with 6 bases left between them. CDR3 length: 12 amino acids. DNA of the CDR3: TGCAGCGTTGGAAGGGTGAACACTGAAGCTTTCTTT. Translating gives CSVGRVNTEAFF. Drawing the rest from reference TRBV29-1 and TRBJ1-1, the complete variable domain is SAVISQKPSRDICQRGTSLTIQCQVDSQVTMMFWYRQQPGQSLTLIATANQGSEATYESGFVIDKFPISRPNLTFSTLTVSNMSPEDSSIYLCSVGRVNTEAFFGQGTRLTVV.

This chain connects TRBV10-3 to TRBJ1-5, with TRBD1 identical over 8 bases. The CDR3 totals 15 residues. J lost 4 bases, V lost 10 bases, and 12 bases had no gene match. The germline V gene has CDR1 ENHRY and CDR2 SYGVKD. The CDR3 loop is CATGQVQGGNQPQHF. Here the CDR3 DNA reads TGTGCCACGGGACAGGTCCAGGGCGGTAATCAGCCCCAGCATTTT.